This T cell receptor (beta chain) was profiled in a study of OX40 agonist ivuxolimab in advanced cancers. Of note for this clone: Its antigen is not known.

Profiling relied on immunoSEQ multiplex PCR, and the TCRdb table lists in-frame clones only, not all of them. Seen here are approximately 60,000 clones, 90% to 95% observed once, and the top ten hold roughly 19%. Germline V gene lookup returns CDR1 MNHEY and CDR2 SMNVEV (reference sequence). The CDR3 has 15 amino acids. V lost 5 bases and J lost 0, with 11 bases in between. Findings and caveats of the study: The antigen specificity of the peripheral T cells (those that were expanded) was not determined.

The chain combines TRBV27 with TRBJ1-5; a weak D match, TRBD1 (5 bases). This specimen consisted of CD4+ or CD8+ T cells sorted from blood, obtained in a trial of the OX40 agonist ivuxolimab. The sequence came from an adult with an advanced solid tumor such as melanoma, head and neck, liver or kidney cancer. The CDR3 DNA follows: TGTGCCAGCAGTCCACAGGAGTATAGCAATCAGCCCCAGCATTTT. Translation: CASSPQEYSNQPQHF.